What follows describes a single TCR beta chain. It lacks a known antigen. Per-base qualities were not stored, and no clone one base away is much larger. TCRbeta CDR3 regions were amplified from genomic DNA using the immunoSEQ Assay, a bias-controlled multiplex PCR. The authors' analysis ran thus. The number of nucleated cells in each sample was estimated from the amplification of reference gene primers within the assay. To quantify the absolute abundance of each unique TCRbeta CDR3 rearrangement, sequence reads were collapsed and filtered. Productive Simpson clonality was computed per sample as the square root of Simpson's diversity index over productive rearrangements. TCRdb's version of the immuneACCESS table is confined to in-frame rearrangements and falls short of the full clone set. An unresolved V gene accounts for under half of the shortfall where checked; the remainder is of unknown origin. That table gives V, J and clone size, and the DNA gave D and trimming. The sample table holds 430,000 or so clones, of which about 88% were seen once. The ten most abundant clones make up 1.4% to 1.5% of the sample.

The sample comes from a study of blood T cell repertoires in COVID-19 (TCRdb year 2020). With regard to the full study: Collaborator samples came from the United States, Italy and Spain and covered acute and convalescent phases of COVID-19. Where HLA class I and class II types were available, the types were taken from metadata supplied by the sample provider, not from assay-based typing. The samples were drawn from two sources: the first 160 participants of the ongoing ImmuneRACE study, and 1,200 or so subjects contributed by 6 global collaborators. Deeply sampled blood TCRbeta repertoires from subjects exposed to, actively infected with, or recovered from COVID-19 were included in the dataset. A de-identified subject ID, COVID-19 status, age in years and sex were almost always included in the sample metadata. The prospective study material was composed of cDNA or gDNA derived from T cells, B-cell-depleted T cells, or PBMCs. A freely available public database, intended as a resource for researchers studying the immune response to SARS-CoV-2, is where the repertoires were released.

Participants in the prospective study were aged 18 to 89 years, lived in 24 United States geographic areas, and enrolled through a virtual design. In the prospective study, cohorts were assigned on the basis of participant-reported clinical history obtained from a screening survey and a study questionnaire. A participant counted as exposed if, within 2 weeks of entering the study, that participant had been in contact with someone who had a PCR-confirmed or clinician-diagnosed COVID-19 case. In the prospective study, mobile phlebotomists collected whole blood, serum and a nasopharyngeal or oropharyngeal swab from each participant. Prospective study participants could optionally give additional blood draws and questionnaires over an approximately two-month period. Prospective study blood samples were shipped either frozen or at room temperature before DNA extraction. The V end gives up 1 base and the J end 3 bases, leaving 5 bases in the junction not matched to a gene. CDR1 LGHNA and CDR2 YSLEER are derived from the germline V gene. The CDR3 sequence holds 18 residues, the cysteine and phenylalanine included. The only DNA kept is the CDR3, 54 bases in frame from the first base.

The paper's findings and limits, for the study overall: The quantity of clinical and demographic metadata differed by source and by participant and was supplied without curation.

The source is a woman aged 18-29 years who had been exposed to COVID-19. The receptor chain draws on TRBV4-3 and TRBJ2-6; a stretch of 11 junction bases matches TRBD1. What was sequenced was PBMCs or T cells enriched from blood (not recorded which). CDR3 sequence: CASSQGGQGAYGANVLTF. The DNA sequence is TGCGCCAGCAGCCAAGGCGGACAGGGGGCTTATGGGGCCAACGTCCTGACTTTC.